The clone carrying this T cell receptor beta chain was seen only a few times. Antigen: not known. Repertoires were generated with immunoSEQ multiplex PCR, while TCRdb's copy carries only in-frame clones and drops some. There are about 110,000 clones in the sample; approximately 90% occur only once, and about 20% lies in the top ten. The data derive from a study of PD-1 blockade in classical Hodgkin lymphoma. Broader study findings: Complete responders' baseline diversity resembled that of newly diagnosed patients. Compared with baseline, CD4+ but not CD8+ TCR diversity had risen significantly by C4D1. Reports described newly diagnosed patients as having lower baseline TCR diversity than healthy donors.

All the patients suffered relapse after autologous stem cell transplantation, and brentuximab vedotin exposure differed. There are 12 residues in the CDR3. The V end was cut by 6 bases, the J end by 9 bases, with 14 bases between. Germline V gene data show CDR1 as SNHLY and CDR2 as FYNNEI. The sequences come from peripheral blood mononuclear cells (PBMCs), collected before the second cycle of nivolumab. This sequence joins TRBV2 and TRBJ1-2, with unresolved D. The TCR comes from a human donor with classical Hodgkin lymphoma. The DNA of the CDR3 is TGTGCCAGCAGCCCCGTAGGGCGGAGCTACACCTTC. The encoded protein is CASSPVGRSYTF.